Sequencing of this T cell receptor beta chain was carried out in a study of identical twins. The germline V and J ends were trimmed by 2 bases and 7 bases, with 11 bases remaining between them. The CDR3 is 13 residues long. Germline V gene data show CDR1 as LGHDT and CDR2 as YNNKEL (reference sequence). TCRdb itself ran the 5' RACE reads through MiXCR, one entry per CDR3 protein. This sample carries under 800,000 distinct CDR3 sequences, about 20% of them seen once, and the ten largest clones take over 4%. This sample was shared with a second study, whose subject was T cells expressing NK-cell markers. That investigation notes: The eight sequenced donors comprised seven who were HCMV-seropositive and one who was seronegative. Researchers report these clonotypes also headed the CD3+CD56-NKG2C+ fraction in several donors.

The chain couples TRBV3-1 to TRBJ1-1, with TRBD1 as a possible D gene (5 bases). The specimen sequenced was PBMCs. The sequence came from a woman aged 18-35 years in good health. In DNA, the CDR3 is TGTGCCAGCAGCCAACTTCCACAGGTTGAAGCTTTCTTT. Its protein product is CASSQLPQVEAFF. Together with reference TRBV3-1 and TRBJ1-1, the CDR3 gives the full variable domain: DTAVSQTPKYLVTQMGNDKSIKCEQNLGHDTMYWYKQDSKKFLKIMFSYNNKELIINETVPNRFSPKSPDKAHLNLHINSLELGDSAVYFCASSQLPQVEAFFGQGTRLTVV.